One and the same sample provided the 23 T cell receptor beta chains below, sequenced in a study of blood T cell repertoires in acute mononucleosis. Repertoires were generated with immunoSEQ multiplex PCR, while TCRdb's copy carries only in-frame clones and drops some. The repertoire holds approximately 930 clones, with about 30% as singletons. Time point in this sample: convalescence about 6 months (5-8 months) after acute presentation (visit 7). The sequenced sample was EBV YVL epitope tetramer+ CD8+ T cells sorted from PBMCs, obtained during convalescence from infectious mononucleosis. Subset meaning: CD8 T cells binding a tetramer with EBV BRLF1 109-117 peptide (YVL-BR). The receptors come from a man aged 18 to 30 with infectious mononucleosis caused by EBV.

This clone has a handful of counts. This chain joins TRBV25-1 and TRBJ2-1, with D hard to call. Germline CDR1 is MGHDK and CDR2 is SYGVNS. The length of the CDR3 is 17 residues. V lost 6 bases and J 9 bases, leaving 27 bases between the germline ends. CDR3 nucleotide sequence: TGTGCCAGCAGCCAGTCATTAACAGCATTGAGTGGTGGTGAGCAGTTCTTC. Translated: CASSQSLTALSGGEQFF.

This clone was seen a handful of times. The chain couples TRBV28 to TRBJ1-5; no firm D call. Trimming stripped 11 bases from V and 1 base from J, with 18 bases between. Germline-derived CDR1 and CDR2 are MDHEN and SYDVKM. The CDR3 runs to 15 residues. Here the CDR3 DNA reads TGTGCCTGGAGTGTACCCCTGGGAAGCAATCAGCCCCAGCATTTT. It specifies CAWSVPLGSNQPQHF.

This clone is classed as large. The junction does not match germline at one end; this may be a read error. The rearrangement links TRBV25-1 to TRBJ2-1; a possible D gene is TRBD1 (6 bases). This CDR3 has 15 amino acids. Germline assignment: CDR1 MGHDK and CDR2 SYGVNS. For the CDR3, the DNA is TGTGCCAGCAGTGATTTCCGACAGGTGGACAATGGGCAGTTCTTC. It yields the protein CASSDFRQVDNGQFF.

Regarding this clone: This same CDR3 is encoded by further DNA sequences in the sample. The V gene is TRBV6-5, the J gene TRBJ2-3; D is unresolved. This CDR3 has 15 residues. Germline values: CDR1 MNHEY, CDR2 SVGAGI. V lost 5 bases and J 9 bases, leaving 21 bases between the germline ends. CDR3 amino acids: CASSALVGSASTQYF. Here the CDR3 DNA reads TGTGCCAGCAGTGCCCTTGTTGGGTCAGCGTCGACGCAGTATTTT.

Ten or more counts support this clone. The chain recombines TRBV6-5 with TRBJ2-7; TRBD2 matches at 7 bases. Germline-derived CDR1 and CDR2 are MNHEY and SVGAGI. Losses at the gene ends were 4 bases for V and 3 bases for J; bases not matched to a gene: 6. The CDR3 totals 14 residues. The CDR3 loop reads CASSLSPSGYEQYF. The DNA of the CDR3 is TGTGCCAGCAGTTTATCGCCTAGCGGCTACGAGCAGTACTTC.

This clone has ten or more counts. The chain couples TRBV9 to TRBJ2-5; the match to TRBD1 covers 7 bases. CDR1 and CDR2 (germline): SGDLS, YYNGEE. The CDR3 runs 17 residues. Losses at the gene ends were 4 bases for V and 0 bases for J; bases not matched to a gene: 12. CDR3 region: CASSQRGTGEHQETQYF. Written as DNA, the CDR3 is TGTGCCAGCAGCCAAAGGGGAACAGGGGAACACCAAGAGACCCAGTACTTC. Complete variable domain (other parts from reference TRBV9 and TRBJ2-5): DSGVTQTPKHLITATGQRVTLRCSPRSGDLSVYWYQQSLDQGLQFLIQYYNGEERAKGNILERFSAQQFPDLHSELNLSSLELGDSALYFCASSQRGTGEHQETQYFGPGTRLLVL.

This clone showed up just a few times. The V gene is TRBV27, the J gene TRBJ2-1; 9 positions agree with TRBD2. Trimming took 11 bases from V and 2 from J; bases not matched to a gene: 7. CDR3 size: 14 residues. Per germline, CDR1 MNHEY and CDR2 SMNVEV (reference sequence). The CDR3 DNA sequence: TGTGCCGGCAATAGCGGGAGCGCCTACAATGAGCAGTTCTTC. Protein sequence: CAGNSGSAYNEQFF.

This clone was seen a handful of times. Other DNA sequences in the sample encode the same CDR3. The rearrangement links TRBV6-5 to TRBJ2-3; D gene unclear. Germline V lookup: CDR1 MNHEY, CDR2 SVGAGI. Trimming cost V 5 bases and J 9 bases, with 18 bases left between them. This CDR3 is built from 14 residues. The CDR3 region is CASSALGSASTQYF. CDR3 DNA sequence: TGTGCCAGCAGTGCCCTTGGGTCAGCGTCGACGCAGTATTTT.

This clone was recorded many times. The chain recombines TRBV28 with TRBJ2-3; D uncertain. Germline V gene data show CDR1 as MDHEN and CDR2 as SYDVKM. CDR3 length: 15 amino acids. Trimming took off 6 bases at V and 9 bases at J, with 22 bases between the two ends. The CDR3 sequence: CASRPLLGSASTQYF. In DNA, the CDR3 is TGTGCCAGCAGGCCCCTACTTGGGTCAGCGTCGACGCAGTATTTT.

This clone showed up many times. One end of the junction fails to match germline, which may point to a read error. The V and J genes are TRBV10-3 and TRBJ2-7; D call uncertain. Germline CDR1 ENHRY, CDR2 SYGVKD. The CDR3 is 12 amino acids. CDR3 protein: CASSPPGVEQYF. DNA for the CDR3: TGTGCCAGCAGTCCCCCTGGTGTCGAGCAGTACTTC.

This clone turned up a few times. A far bigger clonotype differs at one base, so this is likely a read error. V is TRBV19 and J is TRBJ2-1; no reliable D call. Germline V gene sequence: CDR1 LNHDA, CDR2 SQIVND (reference sequence). V was pared by 9 bases and J by 4 bases, with 13 bases between. This CDR3 contains 13 residues. CDR3: CASSPLTYNEQFF. The CDR3 nucleotides are TGTGCCAGCAGCCCCCTAACGTACAATGAGCAGTTCTTC.

This clone was recorded many times. The chain joins TRBV5-5 to TRBJ2-6, with D uncertain. Germline lookup yields CDR1 SGHKS and CDR2 YYEKEE (reference sequence). This CDR3 has 13 residues. Trimming stripped 4 bases from V and 2 bases from J, with 4 bases between. For the CDR3, the DNA is TGTGCCAGCAGCCCAGCTGGGGCCAACGTCCTGACTTTC. Translating gives CASSPAGANVLTF.

J is TRBJ1-5 and V is TRBV30, with D uncertain. V gave up 2 bases and J gave up 3 bases, with 14 bases separating them. This CDR3 region has 15 residues. Germline-derived CDR1 and CDR2 are GTSNPN and SVGIG (reference sequence). The CDR3 DNA sequence: TGTGCCTGGAGTATGCCTCTCGGTATCAATCAGCCCCAGCATTTT. Translating it yields CAWSMPLGINQPQHF.

The rearrangement uses TRBV25-1 and TRBJ2-5, with 14 bases fitting TRBD2. CDR3 length: 15 residues. V was pared by 6 bases and J by 5 bases, with 5 bases of the junction left unmatched. The germline CDR1 and CDR2 sequences are MGHDK and SYGVNS. The CDR3 here is CASRRLAGGAETQYF. CDR3 in DNA: TGTGCCAGCAGACGACTAGCGGGAGGGGCGGAGACCCAGTACTTC.

By share, this clone ranks as medium-sized. The genes are TRBV6-5 and TRBJ2-7, with a possible D match to TRBD1 (6 bases). This CDR3 comprises 14 residues. Germline V gene data show CDR1 as MNHEY and CDR2 as SVGAGI. Trimming removed 10 bases at V and 0 bases at J, with 16 bases between. The CDR3 DNA reads as TGTGCCATCAGGGCCGGGGACACCTCCTACGAGCAGTACTTC. Translation: CAIRAGDTSYEQYF.

The J gene is TRBJ2-6, the V gene TRBV5-6; D is undetermined. The CDR3 totals 13 residues. With 3 bases removed from V and 4 bases from J, the gap between germline ends came to 5 bases. Germline loops: CDR1 SGHDT, CDR2 YYEEEE. The CDR3 sequence: CASSSTGANVLTF. The DNA for the CDR3 is TGTGCCAGCAGCTCCACCGGGGCCAACGTCCTGACTTTC.

The chain uses TRBV19 and TRBJ2-1; 9 bases map to TRBD2. V trimming: 11 bases; J trimming: 2 bases; junction bases outside the gene matches: 7. CDR3 size: 14 residues. Per the germline V gene, CDR1 is LNHDA and CDR2 is SQIVND (reference sequence). The CDR3 DNA reads TGTGCCGGCAATAGCGGGAGCGCCTACAATGAGCAGTTCTTC. Protein product: CAGNSGSAYNEQFF.

The CDR3 protein is CASSYLRSSGETQYF. The CDR3 nucleotides read TGTGCCAGCAGTTACTTGAGGAGTAGCGGGGAGACCCAGTACTTC. The chain recombines TRBV6-5 with TRBJ2-5; 7 bases are a match to TRBD2. The CDR3 contains 15 residues. V was clipped by 1 base and J by 5 bases; unmatched bases: 7. Germline V gene sequence: CDR1 MNHEY, CDR2 SVGAGI.

The V call is TRBV19, the J call TRBJ2-3, with TRBD2 identical over 7 bases. Germline V gene sequence: CDR1 LNHDA, CDR2 SQIVND (reference sequence). This CDR3 has 13 amino acids. The junction had 10 bases not matched to a gene; V was cut back by 6 bases and J by 10 bases. The chain's CDR3 is CASRTAGNSAQYF. CDR3 coding DNA: TGTGCCAGTAGAACAGCGGGAAACTCTGCGCAGTATTTT.

The CDR3 nucleotides are TGTGCCAGCAGCTCCCTAACGTACAATGAGCAGTTCTTC. Protein: CASSSLTYNEQFF. The V gene is TRBV11-2, the J gene TRBJ2-1; no firm D call. Germline V gene data show CDR1 as SGHAT and CDR2 as FQNNGV. CDR3 length: 13 residues. V dropped 4 bases and J dropped 4 bases, with 8 bases sitting between them.

This clone was counted only a few times. A much bigger clone sits one base away, suggesting this may be a read error. The rearrangement uses TRBV7-9 and TRBJ2-6; D is unclear. The ends were cut back, 5 bases at V and 2 bases at J, with 4 bases in the middle. Germline CDR1 is SEHNR and CDR2 is FQNEAQ (reference sequence). The CDR3 is made up of 13 amino acids. The CDR3 is CASSPAGANVLTF. CDR3 DNA sequence: TGTGCCAGCAGCCCAGCTGGGGCCAACGTCCTGACTTTC.

This clone was seen a handful of times. One base separates it from a far larger clone, so it is likely a read error. This chain links TRBV28 with TRBJ2-7; TRBD1 might be the D (6 bases). The CDR3 contains 13 residues. V was trimmed by 7 bases and J by 5 bases, leaving 15 bases between them. Germline V gives CDR1 MDHEN, CDR2 SYDVKM. As DNA, the CDR3 is TGTGCCAGCATGGGACACCTTAGCCACGAGCAGTACTTC. Its protein product is CASMGHLSHEQYF.

Note on this clone: A much bigger clone sits one base away, suggesting this may be a read error. The sample holds other DNA sequences that translate to the same CDR3. The chain couples TRBV23-1 to TRBJ2-6, with D hard to call. TRBV23-1 is identified as an open reading frame with a role that is uncertain. This CDR3 region has 13 residues. In nucleotides, the CDR3 is TGTGCCAGCAGCCCAGCTGGGGCCAACGTCCTGACTTTC. Its protein product is CASSPAGANVLTF.